Listed below are T cell receptor beta chains from one sample, sequenced in a study of OX40 agonist ivuxolimab in advanced cancers. Libraries were prepared by immunoSEQ multiplex PCR; TCRdb keeps only in-frame clonotypes and omits some of them. The sample holds 90,000 to 150,000 clones, approximately 90% seen once. This sample comprised CD4+ or CD8+ T cells sorted from blood, obtained in a trial of the OX40 agonist ivuxolimab. The receptor set was obtained from an adult with an advanced solid tumor such as melanoma, head and neck, liver or kidney cancer. Each CDR3 is given with its conserved first and last residue. The order of the fields is CDR3 length, D gene, clone size, V gene, J gene, CDR3 DNA, CDR3 protein. A D gene is named only where the DNA matches it firmly. Only part of the rows carry a size: once, few, many, or a class if the clone is expanded.

>12|-|-|TRBV5-1|TRBJ2-7
TGCGCCGTGCGGAGGAGGAAGTACGAGCAGTACTTC
CAVRRRKYEQYF
>15|-|-|TRBV30|TRBJ1-2
TGTGCCTGGAGTGTAAGGATAGGTGGAGGGGCTGGCTACACCTTC
CAWSVRIGGGAGYTF
>15|TRBD1|-|TRBV6-1|TRBJ2-1
TGTGCCAGCAGTGAACAGGACAGGGGTGTTAATGAGCAGTTCTTC
CASSEQDRGVNEQFF
>14|TRBD1|-|TRBV19|TRBJ1-1
TGTGCCACCAGGACAGGAGCGGTGAGCACTGAAGCTTTCTTT
CATRTGAVSTEAFF
>14|-|-|TRBV7-2|TRBJ2-7
TGTGCCAGCAGCTTAGATAGATCTGCCTACGAGCAGTACTTC
CASSLDRSAYEQYF
>15|-|-|TRBV5-1|TRBJ1-2
TGCGCCAGCAGCACCCAACCCGCGGGATCTGAGGGCTACACCTTC
CASSTQPAGSEGYTF
>15|TRBD2|-|TRBV7-9|TRBJ2-1
TGTGCCAGCAGCTCCGGGACTAGCGGTCTTAATGAGCAGTTCTTC
CASSSGTSGLNEQFF
>12|-|-|TRBV7-9|TRBJ2-3
TGTGCCAGCAGACAGGGGGGGAATACGCAGTATTTT
CASRQGGNTQYF
>13|-|-|TRBV28|TRBJ2-2
TGTGCCAGCAGCCTAACAGGGCCCGGGGAGCTGTTTTTT
CASSLTGPGELFF
>14|-|once|TRBV30|TRBJ1-1
TGTGCCTGGAGGTTAGGGGTGGGGAGCACTGAAGCTTTCTTT
CAWRLGVGSTEAFF
>14|TRBD1|-|TRBV19|TRBJ2-3
TGTGCCAGTAGTTTTGGGACAGGGACAGATACGCAGTATTTT
CASSFGTGTDTQYF
>13|TRBD2|-|TRBV30|TRBJ2-7
TGTGCCTGGAGTGTGGCGGGGGTCTACGCGCAGTACTTC
CAWSVAGVYAQYF
>13|-|-|TRBV6-5|TRBJ2-7
TGTGCCAGCAGCCCCGGGTTAAGGTACGAGCAGTACTTC
CASSPGLRYEQYF
>15|-|-|TRBV9|TRBJ1-5
TGTGCCAGTACCCAGGCCCCTACAAGCAATCAGCCCCAGCATTTT
CASTQAPTSNQPQHF
>12|-|-|TRBV29-1|TRBJ2-5
TGCAGCGTTTACCGTCAGGGGGAGACCCAGTACTTC
CSVYRQGETQYF
>14|-|-|TRBV11-2|TRBJ1-2
TGTGCCAGCAGCTTAGGCGACAGAAACTATGGCTACACCTTC
CASSLGDRNYGYTF
>16|-|-|TRBV27|TRBJ2-7
TGTGCCAGCAGTTTATTTTTTTTGATGGGGGTTCGGGAGCAGTACTTC
CASSLFFLMGVREQYF
>14|TRBD2|once|TRBV7-9|TRBJ2-3
TGTGCCAGCAGCCGCGGGGGGGTTGTAGATACGCAGTATTTT
CASSRGGVVDTQYF
>10|-|-|TRBV5-8|TRBJ2-7
TGTGCCAGCAGCAGGAGGGAGCAGTACTTC
CASSRREQYF
>12|-|-|TRBV5-1|TRBJ1-1
TGCGCCAGCAGCTTGGTAGGGACTGAAGCTTTCTTT
CASSLVGTEAFF
>14|TRBD2|-|TRBV10-3|TRBJ2-3
TGTGCCATCAGTGAAGGCGGGGGGTCAGATACGCAGTATTTT
CAISEGGGSDTQYF